The TCR beta chain described here comes from a study of cytomegalovirus exposure and HLA in healthy donors. Regarding the study as a whole: Usually a TCR sequence was rare, but some public TCRs were found in many donors. Later on, an analysis found that several of the most significant clusters appeared to be linked to common viral pathogens, which included parvovirus B19.

It was healthy bone marrow donors who served as donors. This clone has just a few counts. The antigen remains unidentified. PCR employed 60 Vbeta and 13 Jbeta primers. Here immunoSEQ multiplex PCR was the method, and the copy in TCRdb shows in-frame clones only, minus some. The table lists about 190,000 clones, approximately 80% of them singletons. Trimming removed 7 bases from V and 3 bases from J; junction bases left unmatched: 8. The V gene's germline CDR1 is SNHLY and CDR2 FYNNEI. The CDR3 is made up of 14 amino acids. The receptor's source is a boy under 18 in good health and CMV-seronegative. What was sequenced was PBMCs. The chain uses TRBV2 and TRBJ2-7; 8 bases line up with TRBD1. CDR3 sequence reads: CASTRQGLDYEQYF. DNA for the CDR3: TGTGCCAGCACCCGACAGGGGCTGGACTACGAGCAGTACTTC. Based on the CDR3 plus reference TRBV2 and TRBJ2-7, the full variable domain is EPEVTQTPSHQVTQMGQEVILRCVPISNHLYFYWYRQILGQKVEFLVSFYNNEISEKSEIFDDQFSVERPDGSNFTLKIRSTKLEDSAMYFCASTRQGLDYEQYFGPGTRLTVT.